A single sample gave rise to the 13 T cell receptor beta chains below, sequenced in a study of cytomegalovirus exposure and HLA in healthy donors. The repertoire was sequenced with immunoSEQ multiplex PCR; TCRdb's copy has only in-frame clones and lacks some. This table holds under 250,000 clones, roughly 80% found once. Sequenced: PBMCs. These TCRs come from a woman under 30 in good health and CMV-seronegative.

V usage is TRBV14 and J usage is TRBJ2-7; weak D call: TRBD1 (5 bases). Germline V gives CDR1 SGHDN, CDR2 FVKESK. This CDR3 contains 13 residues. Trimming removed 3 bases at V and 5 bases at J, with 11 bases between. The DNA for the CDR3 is TGTGCCAGCAGCCAGTATCTGGGGCACGAGCAGTACTTC. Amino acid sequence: CASSQYLGHEQYF.

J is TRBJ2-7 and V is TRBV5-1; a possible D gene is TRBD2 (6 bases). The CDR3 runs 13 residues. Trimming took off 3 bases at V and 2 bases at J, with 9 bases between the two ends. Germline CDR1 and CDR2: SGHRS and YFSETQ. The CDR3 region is CASSWGVAYEQYF. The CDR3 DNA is TGCGCCAGCAGCTGGGGGGTGGCCTACGAGCAGTACTTC. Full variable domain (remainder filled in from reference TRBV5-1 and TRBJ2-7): KAGVTQTPRYLIKTRGQQVTLSCSPISGHRSVSWYQQTPGQGLQFLFEYFSETQRNKGNFPGRFSGRQFSNSRSEMNVSTLELGDSALYLCASSWGVAYEQYFGPGTRLTVT.

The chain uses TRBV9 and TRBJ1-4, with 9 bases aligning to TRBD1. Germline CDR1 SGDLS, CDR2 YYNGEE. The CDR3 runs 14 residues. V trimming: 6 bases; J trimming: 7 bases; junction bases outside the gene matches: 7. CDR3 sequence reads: CASTRTGDSEKLFF. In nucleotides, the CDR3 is TGTGCCAGCACTAGGACAGGGGATTCTGAAAAACTGTTTTTT.

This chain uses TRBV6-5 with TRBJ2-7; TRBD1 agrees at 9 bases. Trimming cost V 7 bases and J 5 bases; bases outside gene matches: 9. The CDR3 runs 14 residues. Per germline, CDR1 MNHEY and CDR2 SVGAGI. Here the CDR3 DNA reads TGTGCCAGCACCGGGACAGGGAGAGTAGACGAGCAGTACTTC. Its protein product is CASTGTGRVDEQYF.

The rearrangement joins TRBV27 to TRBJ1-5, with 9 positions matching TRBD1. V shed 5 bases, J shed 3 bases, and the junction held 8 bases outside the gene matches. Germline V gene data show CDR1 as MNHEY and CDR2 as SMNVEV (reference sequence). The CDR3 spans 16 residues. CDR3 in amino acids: CASSPGTGFSNQPQHF. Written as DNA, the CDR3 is TGTGCCAGCAGTCCCGGGACAGGGTTTTCCAATCAGCCCCAGCATTTT.

The CDR3 loop reads CASSPSYPSEQYF. As DNA, the CDR3 is TGTGCCAGCAGTCCCTCCTACCCGAGCGAGCAGTACTTC. The genes are TRBV6-5 and TRBJ2-7; D call uncertain. Trimming removed 5 bases at V and 6 bases at J, with 14 bases between. The CDR3 sequence is 13 residues long. CDR1 and CDR2 (germline): MNHEY, SVGAGI.

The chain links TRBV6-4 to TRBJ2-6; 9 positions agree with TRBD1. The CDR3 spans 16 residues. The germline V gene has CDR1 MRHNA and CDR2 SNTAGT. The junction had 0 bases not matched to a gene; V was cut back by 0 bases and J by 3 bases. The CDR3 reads CASSDSTGGGANVLTF. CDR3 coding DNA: TGTGCCAGCAGTGACTCGACAGGGGGTGGGGCCAACGTCCTGACTTTC.

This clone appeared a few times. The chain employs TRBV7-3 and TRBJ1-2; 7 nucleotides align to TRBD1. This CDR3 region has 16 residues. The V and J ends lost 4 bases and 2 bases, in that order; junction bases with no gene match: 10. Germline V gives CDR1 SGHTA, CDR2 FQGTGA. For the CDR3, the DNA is TGTGCCAGCAGCTCCGGATCAGGGGGTTTGAACTATGGCTACACCTTC. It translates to CASSSGSGGLNYGYTF.

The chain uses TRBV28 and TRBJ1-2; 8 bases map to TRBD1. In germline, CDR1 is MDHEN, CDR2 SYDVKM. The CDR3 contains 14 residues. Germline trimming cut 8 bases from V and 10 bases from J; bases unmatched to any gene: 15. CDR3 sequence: CASSGGRGLSVYTF. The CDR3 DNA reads TGTGCCAGCTCCGGGGGCAGGGGGCTGTCCGTCTACACCTTC.

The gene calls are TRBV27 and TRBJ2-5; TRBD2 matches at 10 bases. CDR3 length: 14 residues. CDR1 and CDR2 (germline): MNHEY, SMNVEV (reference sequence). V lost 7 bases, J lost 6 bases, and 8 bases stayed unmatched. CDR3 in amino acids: CASMVSTSGQTQYF. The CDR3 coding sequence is TGTGCCAGCATGGTGTCGACTAGCGGGCAGACCCAGTACTTC.

CDR3 loop: CASSAYGHPYEQYF. CDR3 nucleotide sequence: TGTGCCAGCAGTGCATATGGACATCCCTACGAGCAGTACTTC. The chain has TRBV6-1 and TRBJ2-7; possibly TRBD1 for D (5 bases). Trimming pared 4 bases from V and 2 bases from J, leaving 12 bases between. The CDR3 totals 14 residues. Germline lookup yields CDR1 MNHNS and CDR2 SASEGT.

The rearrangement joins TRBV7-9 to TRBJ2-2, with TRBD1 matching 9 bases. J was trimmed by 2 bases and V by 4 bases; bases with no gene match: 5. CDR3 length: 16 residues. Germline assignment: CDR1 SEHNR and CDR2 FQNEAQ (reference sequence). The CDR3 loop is CASSSGQGINTGELFF. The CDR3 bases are TGTGCCAGCAGCTCCGGACAGGGGATAAACACCGGGGAGCTGTTTTTT.

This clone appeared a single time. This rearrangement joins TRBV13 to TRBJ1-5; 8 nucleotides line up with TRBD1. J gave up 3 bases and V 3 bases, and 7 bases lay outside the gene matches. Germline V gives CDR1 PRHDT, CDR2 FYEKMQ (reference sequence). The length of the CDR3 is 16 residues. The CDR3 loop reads CASSFGQGGPNQPQHF. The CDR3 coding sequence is TGTGCCAGCAGCTTCGGACAGGGAGGGCCCAATCAGCCCCAGCATTTT.